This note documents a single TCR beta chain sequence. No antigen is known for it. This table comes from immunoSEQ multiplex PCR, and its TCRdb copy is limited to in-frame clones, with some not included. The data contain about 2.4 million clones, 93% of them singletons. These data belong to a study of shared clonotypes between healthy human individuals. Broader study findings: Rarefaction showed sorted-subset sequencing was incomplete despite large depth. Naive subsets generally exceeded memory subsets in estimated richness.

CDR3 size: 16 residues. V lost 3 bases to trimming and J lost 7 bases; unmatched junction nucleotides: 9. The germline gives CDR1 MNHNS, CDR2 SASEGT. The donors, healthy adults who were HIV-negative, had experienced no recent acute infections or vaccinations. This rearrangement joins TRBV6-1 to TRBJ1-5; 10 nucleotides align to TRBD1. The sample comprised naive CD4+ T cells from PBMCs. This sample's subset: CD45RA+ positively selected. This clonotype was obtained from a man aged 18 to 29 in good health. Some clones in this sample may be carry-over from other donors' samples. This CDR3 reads CASSDGQGGINQPQHF. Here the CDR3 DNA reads TGTGCCAGCAGTGACGGACAGGGGGGAATTAACCAGCCCCAGCATTTT.